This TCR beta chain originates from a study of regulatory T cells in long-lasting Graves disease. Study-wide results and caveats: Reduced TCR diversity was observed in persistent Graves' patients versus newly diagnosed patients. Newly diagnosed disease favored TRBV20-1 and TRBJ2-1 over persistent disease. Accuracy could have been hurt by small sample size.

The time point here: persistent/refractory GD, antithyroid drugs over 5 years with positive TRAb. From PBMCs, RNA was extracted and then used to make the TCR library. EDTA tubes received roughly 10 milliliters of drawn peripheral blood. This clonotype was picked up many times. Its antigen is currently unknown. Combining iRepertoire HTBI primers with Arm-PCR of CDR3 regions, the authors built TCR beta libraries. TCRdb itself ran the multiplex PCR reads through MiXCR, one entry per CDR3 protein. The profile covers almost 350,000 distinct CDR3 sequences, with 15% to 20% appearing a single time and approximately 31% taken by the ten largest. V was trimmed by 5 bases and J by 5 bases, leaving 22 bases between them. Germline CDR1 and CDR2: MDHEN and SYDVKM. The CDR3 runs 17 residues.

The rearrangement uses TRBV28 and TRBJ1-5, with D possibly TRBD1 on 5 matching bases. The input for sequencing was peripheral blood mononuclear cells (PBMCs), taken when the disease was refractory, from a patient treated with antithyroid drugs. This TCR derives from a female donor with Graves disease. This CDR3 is CASSPFTAQDIDQPQHF. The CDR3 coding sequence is TGTGCCAGCAGTCCCTTTACGGCTCAGGACATCGATCAGCCCCAGCATTTT.